The 19 T cell receptor beta chains listed next were all sequenced from one sample in a study of shared clonotypes between healthy human individuals (dated by TCRdb to 2019 to 2021). Libraries were prepared through the immunoSEQ multiplex PCR assay. TCRdb obtained this table from immuneACCESS and retained in-frame rearrangements with V and J assigned. These tables miss some clones; where compared with another copy, unresolved V genes account for less than half of the shortfall, and the remainder is unexplained. The sample table records 2,100,000 or so clones; under 97% of these occur just once. Jointly, the top ten make up 0.1% to 0.15% of the sample. Sequenced input: naive CD4+ T cells sorted from blood. The sample's cell subset or site label, in plain terms: CD45RA+ positively selected. The receptors stem from a man between 18 and 35 years old in good health.

The CDR3 loop reads CASRQGASHEQYF. CDR3 coding DNA: TGTGCCAGTCGACAGGGGGCCTCACACGAGCAGTACTTC. The chain carries TRBV2 and TRBJ2-7; 10 bases line up with TRBD1. V gave up 9 bases and J gave up 5 bases; unmatched junction bases: 7. In germline, CDR1 is SNHLY, CDR2 FYNNEI. CDR3 length equals 13 residues.

The chain couples TRBV28 to TRBJ2-7; tentatively, D is TRBD1 (6 bases). CDR3 length: 14 residues. Germline V gene lookup returns CDR1 MDHEN and CDR2 SYDVKM. With 6 bases removed from V and 1 base from J, the gap between germline ends came to 13 bases. CDR3 DNA: TGTGCCAGCAGCCCGGCCGGACAGTCCTACGAGCAGTACTTC. Its translation: CASSPAGQSYEQYF.

The chain employs TRBV10-3 and TRBJ1-2; 7 nucleotides align to TRBD1. Unmatched junction bases numbered 15, after V lost 10 bases and J lost 1 base. This CDR3 spans 16 amino acids. The V gene's germline CDR1 is ENHRY and CDR2 SYGVKD. CDR3 sequence reads: CATKGAVEGLNYGYTF. DNA for the CDR3: TGTGCCACGAAGGGGGCGGTGGAGGGCCTTAACTATGGCTACACCTTC.

Worth noting for this clone: The same CDR3 also results from other DNA sequences found in this sample. This rearrangement joins TRBV2 to TRBJ1-4; D perhaps matches TRBD1 (6 bases). The ends were cut back, 4 bases at V and 8 bases at J, with 8 bases in the middle. CDR1 is SNHLY and CDR2 is FYNNEI in the germline V gene. CDR3 size: 12 residues. The CDR3 region is CASSARGEKLFF. The CDR3 DNA follows: TGTGCCAGCAGTGCCAGGGGAGAAAAACTGTTTTTT.

This clone was picked up a small number of times. The chain has TRBV2 and TRBJ1-1; D remains unclear. V gave up 4 bases and J gave up 6 bases, with 12 bases separating them. The germline V gene encodes CDR1 SNHLY and CDR2 FYNNEI. The CDR3 is 13 residues long. The CDR3 sequence is CASSGEGEAEAFF. Written as DNA, the CDR3 is TGTGCCAGCAGTGGGGAGGGCGAGGCTGAAGCTTTCTTT.

This chain joins TRBV30 and TRBJ1-5; D remains ambiguous. The ends were cut back, 1 base at V and 0 bases at J, with 10 bases in the middle. CDR1 and CDR2 from the germline V gene are GTSNPN and SVGIG (reference sequence). This CDR3 region has 15 residues. DNA of the CDR3: TGTGCCTGGAGTGAGGGTCACTATAGCAATCAGCCCCAGCATTTT. It is translated as CAWSEGHYSNQPQHF.

CDR3 coding DNA: TGTGCCAGCCACGCTGAGGCGCTAGGGGAGACCCAGTACTTC. Amino acid sequence: CASHAEALGETQYF. The J gene is TRBJ2-5, the V gene TRBV2; D is unresolved. Germline V gene lookup returns CDR1 SNHLY and CDR2 FYNNEI. There are 14 residues in the CDR3. V lost 8 bases, J lost 5 bases, and 18 bases lay in between.

The chain recombines TRBV30 with TRBJ1-1; D call uncertain. The CDR3 consists of 11 residues. Germline V gene sequence: CDR1 GTSNPN, CDR2 SVGIG (reference sequence). V shed 5 bases and J shed 0 bases, with 4 bases lying between them. The CDR3 here is CAWDMNTEAFF. DNA for the CDR3: TGTGCCTGGGACATGAACACTGAAGCTTTCTTT.

About this clone: The same CDR3 is also encoded by other DNA sequences in this sample. This rearrangement joins TRBV9 to TRBJ2-7; TRBD2 agrees at 7 bases. Germline loops: CDR1 SGDLS, CDR2 YYNGEE. This CDR3 region has 15 residues. Trimming took 0 bases from V and 1 from J; bases not matched to a gene: 4. In DNA, the CDR3 is TGTGCCAGCAGCGTAGACCTAGCGGCGTCCTACGAGCAGTACTTC. Protein sequence: CASSVDLAASYEQYF.

The chain employs TRBV25-1 and TRBJ2-7, with TRBD1 identical over 8 bases. Per the germline V gene, CDR1 is MGHDK and CDR2 is SYGVNS. V shed 2 bases, J shed 7 bases, and the junction held 4 bases outside the gene matches. The CDR3 runs 13 residues. CDR3 sequence (DNA): TGTGCCAGCAGTGAACCGGACAGGGTAGAGCAGTACTTC. Translating it yields CASSEPDRVEQYF.

The chain joins TRBV29-1 to TRBJ1-1, with D tentatively TRBD1 (5 bases). The CDR3 sequence is 13 residues long. Germline assignment: CDR1 SQVTM and CDR2 ANQGSEA. V shed 7 bases and J shed 7 bases, with 19 bases lying between them. Here the CDR3 DNA reads TGCAGCGCCCAGGGTGGGGGGACCGTTGAAGCTTTCTTT. Its translation: CSAQGGGTVEAFF.

The chain recombines TRBV7-9 with TRBJ2-7; 14 bases line up with TRBD2. This CDR3 contains 18 residues. Trimming took 1 base from V and 1 from J; bases not matched to a gene: 6. Per germline, CDR1 SEHNR and CDR2 FQNEAQ (reference sequence). DNA of the CDR3: TGTGCCAGCAGCTTAGAGACGGGACTAGCGGGAGAGTCCTACGAGCAGTACTTC. The encoded protein is CASSLETGLAGESYEQYF. The whole variable domain, remainder taken from reference TRBV7-9 and TRBJ2-7, is DTGVSQNPRHKITKRGQNVTFRCDPISEHNRLYWYRQTLGQGPEFLTYFQNEAQLEKSRLLSDRFSAERPKGSFSTLEIQRTEQGDSAMYLCASSLETGLAGESYEQYFGPGTRLTVT.

The V call is TRBV7-9, the J call TRBJ1-1; TRBD1 matches 7 bases. There are 15 residues in the CDR3. Trimming at V came to 5 bases and at J to 9 bases, leaving 15 bases not matched to a gene. Germline CDR1 is SEHNR and CDR2 is FQNEAQ (reference sequence). The CDR3 nucleotides are TGTGCCAGCAGCCTAAACGACAGGGCTATAATTAAAGCTTTCTTT. Amino acid sequence: CASSLNDRAIIKAFF.

This CDR3 reads CASRSPQETQYF. In DNA form, the CDR3 reads TGTGCCAGCAGGTCTCCACAAGAGACCCAGTACTTC. V is TRBV6-5 and J is TRBJ2-5; D unresolved. Germline CDR1 MNHEY, CDR2 SVGAGI. The ends were cut back, 6 bases at V and 2 bases at J, with 7 bases in the middle. There are 12 residues in the CDR3.

Note on this clone: The same CDR3 is also encoded by other DNA sequences in this sample. The chain carries TRBV5-1 and TRBJ1-1, with D maybe TRBD1 (5 bases). The CDR3 is made up of 14 amino acids. From germline, CDR1 is SGHRS and CDR2 YFSETQ. Trimming removed 2 bases at V and 1 base at J, with 9 bases between. CDR3 bases: TGCGCCAGCAGCTTTCAGGGAGCGAACACTGAAGCTTTCTTT. Amino acids: CASSFQGANTEAFF.

V gene TRBV18 combines with J gene TRBJ2-3, with 13 bases aligning to TRBD2. V was clipped by 5 bases and J by 6 bases; unmatched bases: 2. The CDR3 spans 14 residues. Germline values: CDR1 KGHSH, CDR2 LQKENI. CDR3 nucleotides: TGTGCCAGCTCATCGGGACTAGCGGGGGATACGCAGTATTTT. This translates into CASSSGLAGDTQYF.

The chain uses TRBV5-1 and TRBJ2-3, with TRBD2 matching over 7 bases. In germline, CDR1 is SGHRS, CDR2 YFSETQ. Trimming removed 4 bases from V and 3 bases from J; junction bases left unmatched: 11. CDR3 size: 16 residues. The CDR3 loop reads CASSPVSGRSTDTQYF. CDR3 DNA: TGCGCCAGCAGCCCGGTCTCCGGGAGGTCGACAGATACGCAGTATTTT.

The chain uses TRBV5-4 and TRBJ2-7, with D tentatively TRBD2 (6 bases). The CDR3 runs to 15 residues. Germline V CDR1 and CDR2: SGHNT, YYREEE (reference sequence). Trimming cost V 4 bases and J 3 bases, with 17 bases left between them. CDR3 loop: CASSPAGLGVYEQYF. CDR3 DNA sequence: TGTGCCAGCAGCCCGGCGGGACTGGGGGTCTACGAGCAGTACTTC.

The V call is TRBV2, the J call TRBJ1-5; 10 bases line up with TRBD1. This CDR3 is 15 amino acids long. CDR1 is SNHLY and CDR2 is FYNNEI in the germline V gene. J lost 6 bases, V lost 7 bases, and 9 bases had no gene match. The CDR3 here is CASKGQGTFGQPQHF. The CDR3, as DNA: TGTGCCAGCAAGGGACAGGGGACGTTCGGTCAGCCCCAGCATTTT. Full variable domain (rest looked up from reference TRBV2 and TRBJ1-5): EPEVTQTPSHQVTQMGQEVILRCVPISNHLYFYWYRQILGQKVEFLVSFYNNEISEKSEIFDDQFSVERPDGSNFTLKIRSTKLEDSAMYFCASKGQGTFGQPQHFGDGTRLSIL.